One sample yielded the 19 T cell receptor beta chains listed below, sequenced in a study of T cell responses to AZD1222 COVID-19 vaccine. TCRdb's copy holds only in-frame clones and misses some; the assay was immunoSEQ multiplex PCR. The profile shows approximately 160,000 clones, about 92% of them singletons. The sequencing here drew on peripheral blood, taken on day 0 of AZD1222 vaccination. The receptors were gathered from an adult in good health.

The rearrangement uses TRBV6-6 and TRBJ1-5; TRBD1 aligns across 7 bases. This CDR3 comprises 21 residues. Germline-derived CDR1 and CDR2 are MNHNY and SVGAGI (reference sequence). V shed 6 bases and J 0 bases; nucleotides not matched to a gene: 23. In DNA form, the CDR3 reads TGTGCCAGCAGCCCACCGCCTCTCCTCGGGACAGAGCTTAATAGCAATCAGCCCCAGCATTTT. It is translated as CASSPPPLLGTELNSNQPQHF.

This clone was observed once. The V and J genes are TRBV27 and TRBJ2-3; no firm D call. V was pared by 6 bases and J by 6 bases, with 13 bases between. This CDR3 comprises 13 residues. Germline-derived CDR1 and CDR2 are MNHEY and SMNVEV (reference sequence). The CDR3 is CASRFSVVDTQYF. DNA of the CDR3: TGTGCCAGCAGATTTTCCGTAGTGGATACGCAGTATTTT.

The chain couples TRBV30 to TRBJ1-1; D might be TRBD1 (5 bases). Trimming shortened V by 3 bases and J by 2 bases, and 10 bases separated the two germline ends. CDR1 is GTSNPN and CDR2 is SVGIG in the germline V gene (reference sequence). The CDR3 is 13 residues long. Here the CDR3 DNA reads TGTGCCTGGAGGAGGGACTATAACACTGAAGCTTTCTTT. Residues: CAWRRDYNTEAFF. The full variable domain, rest sourced from reference TRBV30 and TRBJ1-1, is SQTIHQWPATLVQPVGSPLSLECTVEGTSNPNLYWYRQAAGRGLQLLFYSVGIGQISSEVPQNLSASRPQDRQFILSSKKLLLSDSGFYLCAWRRDYNTEAFFGQGTRLTVV.

The chain has TRBV30 and TRBJ1-4; no clear D gene. The V end was cut by 1 base, the J end by 0 bases, with 6 bases between. This CDR3 region has 14 residues. Germline CDR1 GTSNPN, CDR2 SVGIG (reference sequence). The CDR3 DNA reads as TGTGCCTGGAGTGACAGAACAACTAATGAAAAACTGTTTTTT. Amino acid sequence: CAWSDRTTNEKLFF.

This chain links TRBV7-2 with TRBJ1-2; no reliable D call. Germline V gene data show CDR1 as SGHTA and CDR2 as FQGNSA. This CDR3 is built from 14 residues. V lost 5 bases to trimming and J lost 0 bases, with 10 bases between them. DNA for the CDR3: TGTGCCAGCAGCCCCGACACCGCTAACTATGGCTACACCTTC. Encoded protein: CASSPDTANYGYTF.

The V gene is TRBV10-3, the J gene TRBJ1-3; 9 nucleotides match TRBD1. Germline V gives CDR1 ENHRY, CDR2 SYGVKD. V lost 6 bases and J lost 4; bases outside the gene matches: 4. CDR3 size: 14 residues. The CDR3: CAIRGTGSGNTIYF. CDR3 in DNA: TGTGCCATCAGGGGGACAGGGTCCGGAAACACCATATATTTT.

CDR3 in DNA: TGTGCCAGCTCACCGCCGGGACAGGGAAACACTGAAGCTTTCTTT. Its protein is CASSPPGQGNTEAFF. The V call is TRBV18, the J call TRBJ1-1, with 9 nucleotides matching TRBD1. This CDR3 is built from 15 residues. Per germline, CDR1 KGHSH and CDR2 LQKENI. The ends lost 3 bases at V and 2 bases at J; junction bases unmatched: 4.

V usage is TRBV4-2 and J usage is TRBJ2-1, with 10 bases fitting TRBD2. CDR3 length: 16 residues. Losses at the gene ends were 4 bases for V and 5 bases for J; bases not matched to a gene: 8. Germline CDR1 and CDR2: LGHNA and YNFKEQ. DNA of the CDR3: TGTGCCAGCAGCCGGGTAAGGACTAGCGGTGACAATGAGCAGTTCTTC. Translated: CASSRVRTSGDNEQFF.

The chain has TRBV7-9 and TRBJ1-6; weak D call: TRBD1 (5 bases). V lost 5 bases and J 6 bases, leaving 20 bases between the germline ends. Germline V gene data show CDR1 as SEHNR and CDR2 as FQNEAQ (reference sequence). This CDR3 has 17 residues. The CDR3 DNA follows: TGTGCCAGCAGCGGACGAAAGAGGGGTGGGGTTAATTCACCCCTCCACTTT. This encodes CASSGRKRGGVNSPLHF.

The CDR3 DNA follows: TGTGCCAGCTCACTGTCGTCGACTAGGGAAAAACTGTTTTTT. It is translated as CASSLSSTREKLFF. The V call is TRBV18, the J call TRBJ1-4; D unresolved. Germline assignment: CDR1 KGHSH and CDR2 LQKENI. With 4 bases removed from V and 8 bases from J, the gap between germline ends came to 14 bases. The CDR3 length is 14 residues.

V is TRBV7-8 and J is TRBJ2-2; 7 bases are shared with TRBD2. The CDR3 sequence is 15 residues long. V was clipped by 3 bases and J by 5 bases; unmatched bases: 6. Germline V gene data show CDR1 as SGHVS and CDR2 as FQNEAQ. The CDR3 here is CASSLSSGRTGELFF. CDR3 bases: TGTGCCAGCAGCTTGTCTAGCGGTCGTACCGGGGAGCTGTTTTTT.

The chain joins TRBV4-2 to TRBJ2-3; possible D gene TRBD2, 5 bases. Trimming removed 3 bases at V and 0 bases at J, with 10 bases between. Germline V gene data show CDR1 as LGHNA and CDR2 as YNFKEQ. The CDR3 consists of 15 residues. CDR3 coding DNA: TGTGCCAGCAGCCAGGCACTAGGTAGCACAGATACGCAGTATTTT. It translates to CASSQALGSTDTQYF.

The chain employs TRBV7-8 and TRBJ2-2, with a possible D match to TRBD1 (5 bases). CDR3 length: 14 residues. Germline assignment: CDR1 SGHVS and CDR2 FQNEAQ. Deletions cut 2 bases from V and 12 bases from J, with 16 bases between. DNA for the CDR3: TGTGCCAGCAGCTTATCTATTTCGTCAGGGAAGCTGTTTTTT. Its protein product is CASSLSISSGKLFF.

The chain combines TRBV4-1 with TRBJ1-1; perhaps TRBD1 as D (6 bases). V dropped 0 bases and J dropped 5 bases, with 25 bases sitting between them. CDR3 length: 19 residues. Per germline, CDR1 MGHRA and CDR2 YSYEKL. The DNA for the CDR3 is TGCGCCAGCAGCCAAGAGGGTTACTTCAGTCGTGAGGGGGAGACTGAAGCTTTCTTT. Amino acid sequence: CASSQEGYFSREGETEAFF.

CDR3 DNA: TGTGCCAGCAGTTCTCAATGGGCCCCAGGAGCCAATCAGCCCCAGCATTTT. Translated, it gives CASSSQWAPGANQPQHF. The chain couples TRBV27 to TRBJ1-5; D is unclear. The V end lost 4 bases, the J end lost 3 bases, and 19 bases lay between the germline ends. Germline V gene sequence: CDR1 MNHEY, CDR2 SMNVEV (reference sequence). CDR3 length: 17 residues.

V gene TRBV5-6 combines with J gene TRBJ2-5, with TRBD1 matching over 11 bases. V lost 0 bases to trimming and J lost 6 bases; unmatched junction nucleotides: 4. Germline CDR1 SGHDT, CDR2 YYEEEE. The CDR3 is made up of 15 amino acids. CDR3 in amino acids: CASSLGTGGMKTQYF. The CDR3 nucleotides are TGTGCCAGCAGCTTGGGGACAGGGGGCATGAAGACCCAGTACTTC.

V and J are TRBV15 and TRBJ2-2, with D maybe TRBD2 (5 bases). V lost 3 bases and J 0 bases, leaving 11 bases between the germline ends. Germline V gives CDR1 LNHNV, CDR2 YYDKDF (reference sequence). This CDR3 is 16 amino acids long. CDR3 sequence: CATSRDRTSNTGELFF. The CDR3 nucleotides are TGTGCCACCAGCAGGGATAGGACTTCGAACACCGGGGAGCTGTTTTTT.

V gene TRBV29-1 combines with J gene TRBJ2-6; the D gene is possibly TRBD2 (7 bases). This CDR3 is 15 amino acids long. The ends were cut back, 4 bases at V and 0 bases at J, with 10 bases in the middle. In germline, CDR1 is SQVTM, CDR2 ANQGSEA. CDR3: CSVGEGVSGANVLTF. CDR3 bases: TGCAGCGTTGGGGAGGGGGTCTCTGGGGCCAACGTCCTGACTTTC.

The chain links TRBV20-1 to TRBJ2-4; tentative D call: TRBD2 (6 bases). The germline V gene has CDR1 DFQATT and CDR2 SNEGSKA (reference sequence). The CDR3 has 15 amino acids. V lost 3 bases and J lost 8, with 20 bases in between. In nucleotides, the CDR3 is TGCAGTGCTAGTAGCCAGGCTAGCGTGGCTGACATTCAGTACTTC. It encodes CSASSQASVADIQYF.